The TCR beta chain described here comes from a study of shared clonotypes between healthy human individuals. Findings and caveats of the study: Estimated clonotype richness was generally higher in naive than memory subsets. Rarefaction curves obtained for sorted subsets showed sequencing incomplete despite large depth.

The CDR3 is 10 amino acids. Per germline, CDR1 MNHNS and CDR2 SASEGT. Deletions cut 6 bases from V and 9 bases from J, with 6 bases between. Naivety among CD8 cells was defined by CD45RO negativity and positive CCR7 selection, thereby excluding terminally differentiated effector memory CD45RA+ cells. About this clone itself: Its antigen is unidentified.

Assay used: immunoSEQ multiplex PCR; TCRdb lists only in-frame clones, some missing. The sample carries around 2,000,000 clones, approximately 94% recorded once. The TCR comes from a young man in good health. Some clones in this sample may be carry-over from other donors' samples. Sequencing used naive CD8+ T cells from PBMCs. The V and J genes are TRBV6-1 and TRBJ2-1; D not certain. The CDR3 sequence is CASRMGEQFF. DNA for the CDR3: TGTGCCAGCAGGATGGGTGAGCAGTTCTTC.